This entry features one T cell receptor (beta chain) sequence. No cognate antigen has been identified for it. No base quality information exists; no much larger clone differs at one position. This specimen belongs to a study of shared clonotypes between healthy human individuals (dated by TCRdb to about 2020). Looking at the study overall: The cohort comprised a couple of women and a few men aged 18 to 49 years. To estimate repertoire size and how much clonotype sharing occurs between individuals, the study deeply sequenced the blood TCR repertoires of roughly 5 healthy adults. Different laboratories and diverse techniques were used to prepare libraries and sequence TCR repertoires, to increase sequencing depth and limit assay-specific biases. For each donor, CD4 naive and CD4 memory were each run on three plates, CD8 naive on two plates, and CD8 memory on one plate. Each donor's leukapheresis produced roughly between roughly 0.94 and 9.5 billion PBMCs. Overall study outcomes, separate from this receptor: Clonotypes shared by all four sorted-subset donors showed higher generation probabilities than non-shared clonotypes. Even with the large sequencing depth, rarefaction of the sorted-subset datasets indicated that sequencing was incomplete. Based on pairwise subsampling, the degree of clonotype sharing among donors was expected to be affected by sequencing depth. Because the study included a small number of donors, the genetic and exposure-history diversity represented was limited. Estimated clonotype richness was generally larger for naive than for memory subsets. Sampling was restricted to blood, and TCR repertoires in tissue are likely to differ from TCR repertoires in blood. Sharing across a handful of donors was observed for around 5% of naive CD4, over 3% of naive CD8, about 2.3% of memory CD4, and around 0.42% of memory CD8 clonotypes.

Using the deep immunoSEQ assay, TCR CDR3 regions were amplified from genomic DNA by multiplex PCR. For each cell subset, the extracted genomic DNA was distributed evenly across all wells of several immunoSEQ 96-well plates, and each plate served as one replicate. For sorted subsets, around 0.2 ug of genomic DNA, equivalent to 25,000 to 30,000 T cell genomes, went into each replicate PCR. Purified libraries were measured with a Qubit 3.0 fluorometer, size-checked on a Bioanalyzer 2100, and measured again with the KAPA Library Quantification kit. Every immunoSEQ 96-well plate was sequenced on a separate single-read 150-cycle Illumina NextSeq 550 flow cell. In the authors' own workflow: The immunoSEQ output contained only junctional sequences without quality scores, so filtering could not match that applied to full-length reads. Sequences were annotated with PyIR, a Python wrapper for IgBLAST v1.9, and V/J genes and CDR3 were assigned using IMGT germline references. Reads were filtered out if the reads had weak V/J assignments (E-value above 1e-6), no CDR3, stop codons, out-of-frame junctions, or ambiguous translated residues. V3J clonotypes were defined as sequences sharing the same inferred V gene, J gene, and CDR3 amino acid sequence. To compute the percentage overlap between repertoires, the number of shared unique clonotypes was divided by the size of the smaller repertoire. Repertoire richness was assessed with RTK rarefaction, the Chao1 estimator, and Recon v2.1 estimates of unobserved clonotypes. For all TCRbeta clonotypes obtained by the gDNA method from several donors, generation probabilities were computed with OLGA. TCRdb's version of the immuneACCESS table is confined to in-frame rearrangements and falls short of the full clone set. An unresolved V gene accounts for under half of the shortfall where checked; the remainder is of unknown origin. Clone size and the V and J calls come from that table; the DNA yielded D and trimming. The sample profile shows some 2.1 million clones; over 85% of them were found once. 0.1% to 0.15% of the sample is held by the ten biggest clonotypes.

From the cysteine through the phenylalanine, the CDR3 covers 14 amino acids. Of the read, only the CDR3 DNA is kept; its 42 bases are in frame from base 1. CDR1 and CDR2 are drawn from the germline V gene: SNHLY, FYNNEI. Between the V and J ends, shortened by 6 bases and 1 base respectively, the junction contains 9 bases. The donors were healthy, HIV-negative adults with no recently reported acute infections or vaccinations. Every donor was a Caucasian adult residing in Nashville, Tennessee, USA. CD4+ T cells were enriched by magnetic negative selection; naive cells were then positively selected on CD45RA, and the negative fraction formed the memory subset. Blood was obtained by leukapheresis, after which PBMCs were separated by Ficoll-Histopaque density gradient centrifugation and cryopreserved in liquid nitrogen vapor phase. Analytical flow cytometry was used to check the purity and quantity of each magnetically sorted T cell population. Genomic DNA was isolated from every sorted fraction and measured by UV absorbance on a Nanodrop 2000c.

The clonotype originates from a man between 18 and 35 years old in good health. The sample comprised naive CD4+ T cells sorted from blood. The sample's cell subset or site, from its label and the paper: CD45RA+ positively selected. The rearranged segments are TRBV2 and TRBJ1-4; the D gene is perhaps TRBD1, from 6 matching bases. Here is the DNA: TGTGCCAGCAGCAGGGGTAGAACTAATGAAAAACTGTTTTTT. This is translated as CASSRGRTNEKLFF.